This T cell receptor (beta chain) was sequenced during a study of blood T cell repertoires in COVID-19 (TCRdb year 2020). For the wider study: Collaborator samples came from the United States, Italy and Spain and covered acute and convalescent phases of COVID-19. Deeply sampled blood TCRbeta repertoires from subjects exposed to, actively infected with, or recovered from COVID-19 were included in the dataset. The repertoires were made available in a free public database intended to serve as a resource for research on the immune response to SARS-CoV-2. A de-identified subject ID, COVID-19 status, age in years and sex were almost always included in the sample metadata. The samples were drawn from two sources: the first 160 participants of the ongoing ImmuneRACE study, and about 1,300 subjects contributed by 6 global collaborators. The prospective study material was composed of cDNA or gDNA derived from T cells, B-cell-depleted T cells, or PBMCs. Where available, HLA class I and class II types were taken from metadata supplied by the sample provider and were not determined by assay-based typing. General conclusions and limits of the study: Clinical and demographic metadata were provided uncurated, with the amount varying by source and participant.

In Seattle, one collaborating source enrolled patients while the infection was active and tracked those patients longitudinally over the course of disease. The collaborating institutions used their own protocols to collect whole blood in K2EDTA tubes. Collaborator samples were shipped for TCRbeta analysis as frozen whole blood, isolated PBMCs, or DNA extracted from either sample type. The CDR3 contains 14 residues, cysteine and phenylalanine counted. Only the CDR3 portion is preserved as DNA: 42 bases, with reading frame beginning at the first base. The germline V gene yields SGHRS for CDR1 and YFSETQ for CDR2. Between the V and J ends, shortened by 0 bases and 0 bases respectively, the junction contains 7 bases. Points on this clone: Its antigen remains unidentified. There are no base qualities to consult, and no much larger clone falls within one base. Other DNA sequences in this specimen translate into the identical CDR3.

TCRbeta CDR3 regions were amplified from genomic DNA by means of the immunoSEQ Assay, a bias-controlled multiplex PCR. Per the source publication's procedure: The number of nucleated cells in each sample was estimated from the amplification of reference gene primers within the assay. To quantify the absolute abundance of each unique TCRbeta CDR3 rearrangement, sequence reads were collapsed and filtered. Productive Simpson clonality was computed per sample as the square root of Simpson's diversity index over productive rearrangements. Entries here come from immuneACCESS through TCRdb and include only in-frame sequences with V and J called. Some clones fail to appear in such tables; in the studies checked, an unresolved V gene covers under half of the shortfall, and the cause of the remainder is unknown. The DNA was the basis for D and trimming; V, J and clone size are from that table. Across this sample there are roughly 120,000 clones, with approximately 74% seen only once. The ten largest clones add up to around 6.2% of the sample.

This sequence originates from a man aged 80 or over with COVID-19, enrolled during active disease. Sequenced material: peripheral blood. The chain is assembled from TRBV5-1 and TRBJ2-7; confidence is insufficient to name the D gene. The DNA is as follows: TGCGCCAGCAGCTTGGATGCCAGCTCCTACGAGCAGTACTTC. Its product reads: CASSLDASSYEQYF.